This T cell receptor beta chain is drawn from a study of T cell changes during pregnancy in multiple sclerosis. The CDR3 length is 15 residues. Germline-derived CDR1 and CDR2 are LNHDA and SQIVND (reference sequence). The V gene lost 6 bases and the J gene lost 6 bases, with 17 bases spanning the gap. Using immunoSEQ multiplex PCR, the repertoire was profiled, and TCRdb retains in-frame clones only, with some absent. Of roughly 18,000 clones in the sample, around four fifths were seen once. The rearrangement links TRBV19 to TRBJ2-2; D unclear. This TCR came from a female donor in good health, enrolled as a control in a pregnancy study. The material sequenced was CD8+ T cells from peripheral blood mononuclear cells, taken in the second trimester of pregnancy. CDR3 region: CASRIDGSGAGELFF. The CDR3 region has the DNA TGTGCCAGTAGGATCGACGGGTCTGGTGCCGGGGAGCTGTTTTTT.